Listed here are 2 T cell receptor beta chains from one sample, sequenced in a study of T cells in localized non-small cell lung cancer (dated by TCRdb to 2019 to 2021). Receptors were amplified or captured by the immunoSEQ multiplex PCR assay. TCRdb retrieved this table from immuneACCESS and kept in-frame rearrangements only. Not all clones are present; in checked studies, unresolved V genes account for under half, and no reason is known for the remainder. The sample data list 20,000 to 25,000 clones, and around 87% of these were observed just once. The top ten constitute 5.8% of the sample. The input for sequencing was peripheral blood, taken before any cancer treatment. The receptors come from a male donor aged 60 or older with stage II squamous cell lung carcinoma.

The chain combines TRBV4-1 with TRBJ2-7; D perhaps matches TRBD1 (5 bases). CDR3 length equals 15 residues. Between the trimmed V and J ends, which lost 1 base and 1 base, there was a span of 11 bases. In germline, CDR1 is MGHRA, CDR2 YSYEKL. The CDR3 here is CASSQVPTGSYEQYF. The CDR3 DNA reads TGCGCCAGCAGCCAAGTTCCAACAGGATCCTACGAGCAGTACTTC.

The chain employs TRBV10-3 and TRBJ1-1; no clear D gene. CDR3 size: 12 residues. CDR1 and CDR2 (germline): ENHRY, SYGVKD. Trimming took 0 bases from V and 11 from J, leaving 10 bases between them. The CDR3: CAISESTQYAFF. CDR3 DNA sequence: TGTGCCATCAGTGAGTCGACTCAGTACGCTTTCTTT.